The 31 T cell receptor beta chains listed next were all sequenced from one sample in a study of memory CD4+ T cells and cytomegalovirus serostatus. Sequenced by immunoSEQ multiplex PCR; TCRdb stores in-frame clones only, minus some. The data show around 53,000 clones, around 83% seen once. Single viable CD3+CD4+CD8-CD45RO+ cells were sorted as the memory CD4+ T cells. Material: memory CD4+ T cells from blood. All receptors derive from an adult in good health and CMV-seropositive.

This chain connects TRBV28 to TRBJ1-2; D perhaps matches TRBD1 (5 bases). This CDR3 is built from 15 residues. The germline CDR1 and CDR2 sequences are MDHEN and SYDVKM. V lost 6 bases, J lost 0 bases, and 14 bases lay in between. The CDR3 DNA is TGTGCCAGCAGACCTAGACAGAGAGCTAACTATGGCTACACCTTC. Protein sequence: CASRPRQRANYGYTF.

J is TRBJ2-2 and V is TRBV6-5; no clear D gene. V was clipped by 5 bases and J by 6 bases, with 16 bases between them. The germline CDR1 and CDR2 sequences are MNHEY and SVGAGI. The CDR3 runs 15 residues. This CDR3 is CASSSPWRKAGELFF. Here the CDR3 DNA reads TGTGCCAGCAGTAGCCCTTGGCGGAAGGCCGGGGAGCTGTTTTTT.

V is TRBV28 and J is TRBJ2-3, with D unresolved. The CDR3 runs to 14 residues. Germline CDR1 MDHEN, CDR2 SYDVKM. V was cut by 3 bases and J by 3 bases, with 10 bases left in between. The CDR3 DNA is TGTGCCAGCAGTTTGGGTTGGGATACAGATACGCAGTATTTT. Protein: CASSLGWDTDTQYF. Full variable domain (missing parts from reference TRBV28 and TRBJ2-3): DVKVTQSSRYLVKRTGEKVFLECVQDMDHENMFWYRQDPGLGLRLIYFSYDVKMKEKGDIPEGYSVSREKKERFSLILESASTNQTSMYLCASSLGWDTDTQYFGPGTRLTVL.

This clone was observed a few times. The chain has TRBV6-5 and TRBJ1-4; D remains ambiguous. The germline V and J ends were trimmed by 4 bases and 4 bases, with 13 bases remaining between them. The germline CDR1 and CDR2 sequences are MNHEY and SVGAGI. The CDR3 contains 15 residues. The CDR3 loop is CASSFEYGGNEKLFF. The CDR3 DNA follows: TGTGCCAGCAGTTTTGAGTATGGTGGTAATGAAAAACTGTTTTTT.

The V call is TRBV29-1, the J call TRBJ2-2; D not certain. V was clipped by 1 base and J by 5 bases, with 5 bases between them. The CDR3 is made up of 12 amino acids. In germline, CDR1 is SQVTM, CDR2 ANQGSEA. For the CDR3, the DNA is TGCAGCGTTGAAGGGGTAACCGGGGAGCTGTTTTTT. Its protein is CSVEGVTGELFF.

J is TRBJ2-7 and V is TRBV7-2; TRBD1 agrees at 8 bases. CDR1 SGHTA and CDR2 FQGNSA come from the germline V gene. The CDR3 sequence is 15 residues long. Trimming cost V 6 bases and J 3 bases; bases outside gene matches: 10. As DNA, the CDR3 is TGTGCCAGCAGTCATAGAACAGGGGGGAGCTACGAGCAGTACTTC. Amino acid sequence: CASSHRTGGSYEQYF.

The chain has TRBV19 and TRBJ2-3; D call uncertain. Germline values: CDR1 LNHDA, CDR2 SQIVND (reference sequence). The CDR3 extends over 12 amino acids. Deletions cut 3 bases from V and 4 bases from J, with 5 bases between. CDR3 sequence: CASSMSADTQYF. The CDR3 DNA sequence: TGTGCCAGTAGTATGAGCGCAGATACGCAGTATTTT. The full variable domain, its missing parts supplied by reference TRBV19 and TRBJ2-3, is DGGITQSPKYLFRKEGQNVTLSCEQNLNHDAMYWYRQDPGQGLRLIYYSQIVNDFQKGDIAEGYSVSREKKESFPLTVTSAQKNPTAFYLCASSMSADTQYFGPGTRLTVL.

The rearrangement joins TRBV7-6 to TRBJ1-1; no definite D call. The germline V gene has CDR1 SGHVS and CDR2 FNYEAQ. V gave up 0 bases and J gave up 4 bases, with 6 bases separating them. The CDR3 covers 13 residues. The CDR3 loop reads CASSLALGTEAFF. CDR3 sequence (DNA): TGTGCCAGCAGCTTAGCGCTGGGCACTGAAGCTTTCTTT. Supplemented by reference TRBV7-6 and TRBJ1-1, the full variable domain reads GAGVSQSPRYKVTKRGQDVALRCDPISGHVSLYWYRQALGQGPEFLTYFNYEAQQDKSGLPNDRFSAERPEGSISTLTIQRTEQRDSAMYRCASSLALGTEAFFGQGTRLTVV.

This clone was counted only a few times. The chain uses TRBV9 and TRBJ1-2; D gene ambiguous. V lost 5 bases and J lost 3, with 14 bases in between. The CDR3 loop spans 14 amino acids. Germline V gene data show CDR1 as SGDLS and CDR2 as YYNGEE. CDR3 protein: CASRAPRGDYGYTF. CDR3 in DNA: TGTGCCAGCAGGGCACCTCGCGGAGACTATGGCTACACCTTC.

This rearrangement joins TRBV7-2 to TRBJ2-4; no clear D. Looked up from germline, CDR1 is SGHTA and CDR2 is FQGNSA. Trimming took 5 bases from V and 5 from J, leaving 10 bases between them. The CDR3 contains 13 residues. The CDR3 loop is CASSLGSENIQYF. The CDR3 DNA is TGTGCCAGCAGCCTGGGATCTGAAAACATTCAGTACTTC.

This clone was observed a single time. The rearrangement links TRBV5-1 to TRBJ1-2, with D possibly TRBD1 on 6 matching bases. V lost 3 bases and J lost 0, with 12 bases in between. Looked up from germline, CDR1 is SGHRS and CDR2 is YFSETQ. This CDR3 has 15 amino acids. The CDR3 loop reads CASSSGQSANYGYTF. In DNA, the CDR3 is TGCGCCAGCAGCTCAGGACAGTCAGCTAACTATGGCTACACCTTC.

The chain joins TRBV4-1 to TRBJ2-7; D call uncertain. The CDR3 totals 14 residues. Germline loops: CDR1 MGHRA, CDR2 YSYEKL. The V gene lost 8 bases and the J gene lost 5 bases, with 19 bases spanning the gap. The CDR3 sequence is CASSSRWPGDEQYF. The CDR3 nucleotides read TGCGCCAGCTCTTCGAGGTGGCCAGGAGACGAGCAGTACTTC.

V gene TRBV7-8 combines with J gene TRBJ1-4; TRBD1 agrees at 7 bases. The CDR3 has 14 amino acids. Germline CDR1 reads SGHVS; CDR2 reads FQNEAQ. V gave up 5 bases and J gave up 5 bases; unmatched junction bases: 5. The CDR3 reads CASSPGTANEKLFF. In nucleotides, the CDR3 is TGTGCCAGCAGCCCAGGGACAGCAAATGAAAAACTGTTTTTT.

The V gene is TRBV4-1, the J gene TRBJ2-3; 11 bases line up with TRBD2. The germline gives CDR1 MGHRA, CDR2 YSYEKL. This CDR3 is built from 16 residues. Unmatched junction bases numbered 5, after V lost 3 bases and J lost 3 bases. This CDR3 reads CASSQTGTSGTDTQYF. For the CDR3, the DNA is TGCGCCAGCAGCCAGACCGGGACTAGCGGTACAGATACGCAGTATTTT.

The chain has TRBV4-1 and TRBJ1-1; no clear D. Germline lookup yields CDR1 MGHRA and CDR2 YSYEKL. This CDR3 comprises 14 residues. Trimming stripped 4 bases from V and 4 bases from J, with 13 bases between. The CDR3 sequence is CASSRHPRGTEAFF. The CDR3 bases are TGCGCCAGCAGCCGTCACCCCCGGGGCACTGAAGCTTTCTTT.

The chain joins TRBV7-3 to TRBJ2-5; 9 positions agree with TRBD1. The trim removed 4 bases at V and 2 bases at J, leaving 5 bases unmatched. The germline V gene has CDR1 SGHTA and CDR2 FQGTGA. The CDR3 has 15 amino acids. The CDR3 region has the DNA TGTGCCAGCAGCTCACCGGACAGGGGTCAAGAGACCCAGTACTTC. It is translated as CASSSPDRGQETQYF.

V usage is TRBV6-5 and J usage is TRBJ2-7, with unresolved D. The CDR3 has 14 amino acids. Trimming took off 2 bases at V and 5 bases at J, with 13 bases between the two ends. Germline assignment: CDR1 MNHEY and CDR2 SVGAGI. CDR3 nucleotide sequence: TGTGCCAGCAGTTACGACGGACGAGCCGACGAGCAGTACTTC. Its protein is CASSYDGRADEQYF.

The gene calls are TRBV7-9 and TRBJ1-1, with 8 bases aligning to TRBD1. The junction had 7 bases not matched to a gene; V was cut back by 10 bases and J by 0 bases. Germline values: CDR1 SEHNR, CDR2 FQNEAQ (reference sequence). The CDR3 runs to 14 residues. The CDR3 DNA follows: TGTGCCACCGGGACAGGCCTCTTGAACACTGAAGCTTTCTTT. This gives the protein CATGTGLLNTEAFF.

The rearrangement uses TRBV28 and TRBJ2-3, with TRBD2 matching over 13 bases. This CDR3 spans 19 amino acids. V gave up 6 bases and J gave up 1 base; unmatched junction bases: 13. Germline loops: CDR1 MDHEN, CDR2 SYDVKM. DNA of the CDR3: TGTGCCAGCAGGGAGGGGACTAGCGGGAACGCTCTGGGCACAGATACGCAGTATTTT. Its protein product is CASREGTSGNALGTDTQYF.

The chain combines TRBV4-3 with TRBJ2-3, with D perhaps assigned TRBD1 or TRBD2 (6 bases each). The CDR3 has 16 amino acids. Germline CDR1 LGHNA, CDR2 YSLEER. V lost 4 bases, J lost 0 bases, and 14 bases lay in between. The DNA of the CDR3 is TGCGCCAGCAGCCTCTCGGGGGCTAGTAGCACAGATACGCAGTATTTT. It codes for CASSLSGASSTDTQYF.

Concerning this clone: An end of the junction differs from the germline gene, which may be a read error. The chain couples TRBV18 to TRBJ2-3; no definite D call. The CDR3 is 15 amino acids. Germline CDR1 is KGHSH and CDR2 is LQKENI. In DNA, the CDR3 is TGTGCCAGCTCACCTAGGCTATCCGGCACCGATACGCAGTATTTT. It yields the protein CASSPRLSGTDTQYF. The full variable domain, its missing parts supplied by reference TRBV18 and TRBJ2-3, is NAGVMQNPRHLVRRRGQEARLRCSPMKGHSHVYWYRQLPEEGLKFMVYLQKENIIDESGMPKERFSAEFPKEGPSILRIQQVVRGDSAAYFCASSPRLSGTDTQYFGPGTRLTVL.

This chain links TRBV18 with TRBJ2-2; D might be TRBD2 (6 bases). The V gene lost 1 base and the J gene lost 2 bases, with 8 bases spanning the gap. The CDR3 is 15 residues long. The V gene's germline CDR1 is KGHSH and CDR2 LQKENI. This chain's CDR3 is CASSPQEGNTGELFF. Written as DNA, the CDR3 is TGTGCCAGCTCACCACAGGAGGGAAACACCGGGGAGCTGTTTTTT.

The gene calls are TRBV6-1 and TRBJ1-5; D is unresolved. The germline V and J ends were trimmed by 0 bases and 4 bases, with 10 bases remaining between them. This CDR3 contains 15 residues. Germline V gene sequence: CDR1 MNHNS, CDR2 SASEGT. DNA for the CDR3: TGTGCCAGCAGTGAAGCGCCGGGGTGGAATCAGCCCCAGCATTTT. Protein sequence: CASSEAPGWNQPQHF.

The rearrangement links TRBV18 to TRBJ2-5; 13 bases are a match to TRBD2. After removal of 3 bases from V and 6 bases from J, the junction contained 13 bases not matched to a gene. From germline, CDR1 is KGHSH and CDR2 LQKENI. This CDR3 region has 18 residues. CDR3 in DNA: TGTGCCAGCTCACCGCGGACTAGCGGGGGCCCGGCGGGGAAGACCCAGTACTTC. Protein: CASSPRTSGGPAGKTQYF.

The chain joins TRBV7-2 to TRBJ2-7; no clear D. This CDR3 is 15 amino acids long. V was pared by 1 base and J by 2 bases, with 12 bases between. The germline gives CDR1 SGHTA, CDR2 FQGNSA. The CDR3 DNA is TGTGCCAGCAGCTTAGGACTTCCCCGGCCCTACGAGCAGTACTTC. Translated, it gives CASSLGLPRPYEQYF.

CDR3 sequence: CASSYGRIGGYTF. The CDR3 DNA sequence: TGTGCCAGCAGTTACGGAAGGATTGGGGGCTACACCTTC. The rearrangement uses TRBV6-6 and TRBJ1-2, with no clear D. The CDR3 loop spans 13 amino acids. Germline V gene data show CDR1 as MNHNY and CDR2 as SVGAGI (reference sequence). V lost 2 bases to trimming and J lost 8 bases, with 12 bases between them.

CDR3 residues: CASIYLAGLGEQFF. CDR3 DNA sequence: TGTGCCAGCATTTATCTAGCGGGATTAGGTGAGCAGTTCTTC. The chain uses TRBV2 and TRBJ2-1, with 9 bases matching TRBD2. The CDR3 loop spans 14 amino acids. CDR1 is SNHLY and CDR2 is FYNNEI in the germline V gene. Losses at the gene ends were 7 bases for V and 9 bases for J; bases not matched to a gene: 10.

The rearrangement joins TRBV6-5 to TRBJ2-1; 10 nucleotides match TRBD1. V was pared by 6 bases and J by 10 bases, with 9 bases of the junction left unmatched. CDR3 size: 14 residues. The germline V gene has CDR1 MNHEY and CDR2 SVGAGI. CDR3 nucleotide sequence: TGTGCCAGCAGGTCCGGGACAGGGGTTCGAGAGCAGTTCTTC. It encodes CASRSGTGVREQFF.

The V call is TRBV6-5, the J call TRBJ1-1, with TRBD1 matching over 7 bases. The length of the CDR3 is 13 residues. Germline CDR1 MNHEY, CDR2 SVGAGI. Trimming took 9 bases from V and 1 from J; bases not matched to a gene: 5. For the CDR3, the DNA is TGTGCCAGTAAAACAGGGGAGAACACTGAAGCTTTCTTT. Protein sequence: CASKTGENTEAFF.

The V call is TRBV6-1, the J call TRBJ1-5; D possibly corresponds to TRBD1 (5 bases). This CDR3 contains 13 residues. Deletions cut 6 bases from V and 4 bases from J, with 10 bases between. In germline, CDR1 is MNHNS, CDR2 SASEGT. This CDR3 is CASRFGGNQPQHF. Here the CDR3 DNA reads TGTGCCAGCAGGTTCGGGGGAAATCAGCCCCAGCATTTT.

This chain uses TRBV7-2 with TRBJ2-7, with D maybe TRBD2 (6 bases). CDR3 length equals 14 residues. Germline CDR1 and CDR2: SGHTA and FQGNSA. With 2 bases removed from V and 0 bases from J, the gap between germline ends came to 8 bases. This chain's CDR3 is CASSLSGFSYEQYF. The CDR3 region has the DNA TGTGCCAGCAGCTTAAGCGGGTTCTCCTACGAGCAGTACTTC.